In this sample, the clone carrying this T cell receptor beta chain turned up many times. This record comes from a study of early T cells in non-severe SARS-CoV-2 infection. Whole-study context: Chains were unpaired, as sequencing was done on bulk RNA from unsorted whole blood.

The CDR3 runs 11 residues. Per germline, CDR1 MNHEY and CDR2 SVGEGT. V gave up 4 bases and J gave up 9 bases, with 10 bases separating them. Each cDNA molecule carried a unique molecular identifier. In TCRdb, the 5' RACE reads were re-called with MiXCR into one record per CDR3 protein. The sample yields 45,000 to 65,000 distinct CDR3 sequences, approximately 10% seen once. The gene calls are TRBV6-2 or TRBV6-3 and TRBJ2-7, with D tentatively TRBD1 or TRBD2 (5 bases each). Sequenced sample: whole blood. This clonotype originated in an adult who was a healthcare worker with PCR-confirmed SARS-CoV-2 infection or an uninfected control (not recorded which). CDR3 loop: CASSSGPSQYF. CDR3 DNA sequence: TGTGCCAGCAGTTCGGGACCCTCGCAGTACTTC.